This TCR beta chain was sequenced in a study of blood T cell repertoires in COVID-19. The CDR3 loop spans 16 amino acids. The junction had 12 bases not matched to a gene; V was cut back by 6 bases and J by 5 bases. Germline loops: CDR1 LNHDA, CDR2 SQIVND (reference sequence). This clone is a singleton in its sample. How the authors handled the data: Amplification with reference gene primers provided the estimates of nucleated cell counts. TCRdb's table, derived via immunoSEQ multiplex PCR, lists solely in-frame clones and lacks some. The V and J calls and clone size are taken from that table; D and trimming were inferred from the DNA. The table includes about 50,000 clones, 85% to 90% detected once.

The TCR originated in a woman aged 60 to 75 with COVID-19, enrolled during active disease. V is TRBV19 and J is TRBJ1-5; 8 nucleotides agree with TRBD1. The sequenced sample consisted of peripheral blood. CDR3 in amino acids: CASSYWGQGADQPQHF. Written as DNA, the CDR3 is TGTGCCAGTAGCTATTGGGGGCAGGGGGCCGATCAGCCCCAGCATTTT.